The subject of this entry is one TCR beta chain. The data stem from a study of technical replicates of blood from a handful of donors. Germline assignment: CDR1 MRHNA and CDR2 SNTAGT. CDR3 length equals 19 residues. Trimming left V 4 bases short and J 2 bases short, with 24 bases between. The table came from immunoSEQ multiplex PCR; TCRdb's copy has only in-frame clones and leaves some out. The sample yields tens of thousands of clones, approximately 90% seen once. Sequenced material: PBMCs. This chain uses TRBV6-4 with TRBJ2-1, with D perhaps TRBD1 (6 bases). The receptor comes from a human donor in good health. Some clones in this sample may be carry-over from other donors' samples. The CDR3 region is CASSGQGPLPQRTYNEQFF. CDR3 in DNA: TGTGCCAGCAGTGGTCAGGGGCCCCTACCCCAACGGACCTACAATGAGCAGTTCTTC.